This entry is about one TCR beta chain. Its antigen is unknown. Per-base quality was not reported, and no clone a single base away is much larger than it. The cohort comprised around 700 healthy bone marrow donors. All cohort members were sampled while nominally healthy, although unrecorded immune exposures were likely present. The donor was CMV seropositive and belonged to the group of 270 or so seropositive cohort members. A peripheral blood sample was collected from each donor, and TCR beta sequencing was performed on peripheral blood mononuclear cells. The Qiagen DNeasy Blood Extraction Kit was used to extract genomic DNA from the blood cell samples. The data belong to a study of cytomegalovirus exposure and HLA in healthy donors (dated by TCRdb to about 2017). With regard to the full study: According to an earlier analysis of a few hundred of the donors, some 170 million T cells yielded some 120 million unique TCR beta sequences and 276 Gb of sequence data. The T cell repertoires of around 670 subjects were profiled by immunosequencing and related to cytomegalovirus serostatus. Donor age, sex, ethnicity and CMV serostatus were compiled alongside the repertoire data. Across approximately 420 genotyped donors of the cohort, an average of roughly 200,000 unique TCR beta nucleotide sequences per donor were sequenced, and 15% to 20% of those sequences were non-productive. The aim of the study was to test whether cataloging public T cell receptors could identify signatures of past pathogen exposure. About five DR-DQ haplotypes were handled as single units for association and clustering, since linkage in the cohort was strong. Approximately 330 gigabases of sequencing data and approximately 91 million unique TCR sequences made up an early release that covered 500 to 650 HLA-typed donors. HLA typing included class I and class II loci at four-digit resolution. The later analysis used no new phenotypic data to find candidate immune exposures, relying instead on TCR beta sequences and their occurrence across donors. High-throughput TCR immunosequencing, statistical association of individual TCRs with disease status, and machine learning were combined to predict cytomegalovirus infection status. A later analysis re-examined previously published TCR beta repertoires from several hundred donors and added high-resolution HLA genotyping to investigate patterns of TCR occurrence. Among the approximately 420 genotyped donors, under 90% belonged to the genetic ancestry cluster associated with self-reported Caucasian donors. Genome-wide SNP genotypes for about 65% of the 666 donors were used in a later genetic analysis, which treated that subset as a discovery cohort. The number of donors typed differed by locus, with about 629-630 for A, B, C, DRB1 and DQB1, roughly 520 for DQA1, 600 to 610 for DPA1, and roughly 450 for DPB1. A separate validation cohort of more than 100 different subjects was used in addition to the approximately 700-subject first cohort. An earlier analysis of several hundred of the donors applied high-throughput TCR beta sequencing to assess whether each TCR beta V gene segment acted as functional or pseudogenic. All discovery cohort repertoires had been generated on a single sequencing platform. Results the study describes overall, beyond this receptor: Linkage disequilibrium might explain the correlated functional status among segregating V segments, but an unknown experimental factor could not be ruled out. Several of the top co-occurrence clusters appeared to be linked to parvovirus B19, influenza, CMV and Epstein-Barr virus, according to a later analysis. Because some donors lacked HLA typing at each locus, the association tests relied only on the typed subset. A cluster of highly shared sequence variants was judged likely to be a technical artifact of the sequencing pipeline. Cytomegalovirus status was reported to be diagnosed by the classifier with high specificity and sensitivity in both the original and validation cohorts. While some public TCRs were present in many individuals, most TCR sequences turned up only very rarely across donors. CMV serostatus was the only immune exposure information available for the cohort. When HLA alleles, especially DR and DQ, strongly co-occurred, attributing TCR associations to individual alleles was difficult. Some IMGT-functional V segments, including TRBV6-2 and TRBV6-3, could not be distinguished by the 87-base-pair reads and were therefore excluded. Roughly uniform sequencing depth across donors was assumed in presence/absence analyses, although this assumption may not hold. A few of the identified cytomegalovirus-associated TCR beta chains were confirmed in vitro to be specific for cytomegalovirus antigens. At a false discovery rate of 0.05, a later analysis linked 16,951 TCR beta sequences to specific HLA alleles. The authors suggested that the approach could potentially be extended to other disease states and immunological phenotypes. A later analysis found that most CMV-associated TCR beta chains appeared HLA-restricted, with HLA associations seemingly driven largely by CMV exposure. A later analysis found that TCR association rates varied across HLA loci, with DRB1 alleles showing the most associated TCRs and HLA-C alleles the fewest. In a later genetic analysis, fewer N-insertions in productive TCRs were reported among donors in an Asian-associated ancestry cluster than the approximately 710-donor mean. A further reported finding was that TCR beta sequences accurately predicted the HLA-A and HLA-B alleles for most subjects in the first cohort. The study gave a list of 150 to 200 TCR beta chains associated with cytomegalovirus. Because counts were too low, seventeen rarely observed V segments, including chromosome 9 orphons, were excluded from the earlier analysis of roughly 580 of the donors. V-gene and J-gene trimming of TCR beta chains was associated with a missense DCLRE1C variant in a later genetic analysis, and the association was replicated in an independent cohort. In a later analysis, HLA-associated TCR beta chains were found to be more clonally expanded and to have lower generation probabilities than equally common non-associated chains. In this cohort, only TCR beta chains were sequenced, and detectable features were limited by the absence of alpha or paired-chain data. Broadly in line with IMGT annotations, most TCR beta V segments showed up in productive rearrangements about 87% or about 30% of the time in an earlier analysis of under 700 of the donors.

The library was prepared using the immunoSEQ multiplex PCR assay. For the multiplex PCR, a mixture combining 60 forward primers for TCR Vbeta segments and 13 reverse primers for TCR Jbeta segments was used. A multiplex PCR assay on genomic DNA amplified the CDR3 region of rearranged TCR beta genes. Amplified TCR beta libraries were sequenced as 87-base-pair reads on the Illumina HiSeq System. On the authors' methods: A later analysis tallied 70 million to 100 million unique TCR beta chains across the 666 repertoires, and around 12 million of those chains were shared by two or more donors. Raw reads were error-corrected and collapsed into unique sequences by a nearest-neighbor algorithm in which closely related sequences were merged to remove PCR and sequencing errors. CDR3 sequences were aligned to IMGT reference sequences to assign V, D and J gene segments. Each retained sequence needed at least a six-nucleotide match to both a V gene segment and a J gene segment. A rearrangement was called productive if the CDR3 had no stop codons and remained in frame with V and J, and every other rearrangement was called non-productive. Following IMGT convention, CDR3 was defined as the stretch from the second conserved V-encoded cysteine up to the conserved J-encoded phenylalanine. Sequences without an unambiguous match to a single V gene segment were excluded from the earlier analysis of about 600 of the donors. An earlier analysis of a few hundred of the donors classified V segments as functional when productive rearrangements were above 56.7% and as segregating when the standard deviation between donors was above 5%. A statistical classification framework was built for diagnosing cytomegalovirus status from the catalog of TCR beta chain sequences. A later analysis assigned V and J genes by comparing TCR nucleotide sequences with IMGT/GENE-DB human TR gene sequences. The TCRdist pipeline was used in a later analysis to assign CDR3 sequences and most-parsimonious VDJ recombination scenarios. In a later analysis, every TCR beta chain was defined by the combination of its CDR3 amino acid sequence and its V-gene family, and reads without a unique V-gene family were dropped. A later analysis removed roughly 590 highly shared, low-generation-probability nucleotide sequences to deal with suspected cross-contamination and a sequencing artifact. In a later analysis, a clonal expansion index for each public chain was calculated from normalized within-repertoire ranks of inferred template counts. In a later analysis, generation probabilities were computed with a VDJ recombination model fitted to out-of-frame rearrangements, and the resulting probabilities were checked against IGoR. In a later analysis, hypergeometric tests were used to score TCR-TCR, TCR-HLA and TCR-CMV co-occurrence, with a repertoire-size bias correction applied to TCR pairs. A later analysis estimated false discovery rates by permuting HLA or CMV assignments 20 times. In a later analysis, co-occurring TCRs were grouped using DBSCAN, with TCRdist sequence similarity added in when clustering inside HLA-allele-positive subsets. Co-occurrence clustering excluded repertoires with fewer than 30,000 or more than 120,000 public chains, plus five with anomalous nucleotide sharing. Imported from immuneACCESS, the table was reduced by TCRdb to in-frame sequences with V and J called. These copies leave out some clones; in studies compared against another copy, an unresolved V gene accounts for under half, and the cause of the remainder is not known. For V, J and clone size, that table is used; D and trimming come from the DNA. The sample table holds 250,000 to 350,000 clones, of which roughly 85% were seen once. The top ten constitute 3.5% to 4% of the sample.

Cut back by 6 bases and 4 bases, the V and J ends lie 18 bases apart. The CDR3 starts with the cysteine, ends with the phenylalanine, and has 15 residues. Of all the DNA, just the CDR3 is kept, 45 bases in frame from base 1. According to the germline V gene, CDR1 reads ENHRY and CDR2 reads SYGVKD. This clonotype was obtained from a man aged 40-49 years in good health and CMV-seropositive. The specimen sequenced was PBMCs. The chain uses TRBV10-3 and TRBJ1-2; no D gene call is confident. In nucleotides, the sequence is TGTGCCATCAGGCTCGGGGATCTAGAAGCCTATGGCTACACCTTC. Translated, it reads CAIRLGDLEAYGYTF.